This is a list of T cell receptor beta chains from one sample in a study of T cells after yellow fever vaccination. TCRdb independently ran MiXCR on the 5' RACE reads; one entry per CDR3 protein. This sample yields hundreds of thousands of distinct CDR3 sequences, of which about 9.5% are seen a single time; over 15% belongs to the top ten. This specimen was PBMCs, taken on the day of the first yellow fever vaccination. The receptors here all came from a man aged 18-30 years who received the YFV17D yellow fever vaccine. The CDR3 runs from the conserved cysteine through the conserved F or W. Size is stated for part of the rows, as once, few or many counts, or as a class when the clone is expanded.

cdr3_aa v_call clone_size j_call
CASSLQGTGGNEKLFF TRBV5-1 - TRBJ1-4
CASSDTASSTDTQYF TRBV6-1 few TRBJ2-3
CASSPRDSTDTQYF TRBV7-3 - TRBJ2-3
CASSLILSSETQYF TRBV5-4 - TRBJ2-5
CASSGGSSNQPQHF TRBV9 many TRBJ1-5
CASTPGGAIAYNEQFF TRBV5-4 - TRBJ2-1
CSARSGYMDQPQHF TRBV20-1 once TRBJ1-5
CASSTRGGANYGYTF TRBV5-4 - TRBJ1-2
CSARDLASPYEQYF TRBV20-1 few TRBJ2-7
CASSRPGGNLANQETQYF TRBV6-1 few TRBJ2-5
CSARWGNYGYTF TRBV20-1 - TRBJ1-2
CASSQTPGLASNEQFF TRBV4-1 - TRBJ2-1
CASSLGDRDYNEQFF TRBV5-1 many TRBJ2-1
CAISESNSGASYNEQFF TRBV10-3 few TRBJ2-1
CSARATVNQETQYF TRBV20-1 few TRBJ2-5
CASSFAREHGDTQYF TRBV7-8 few TRBJ2-3
CASSQGPVGLEQFF TRBV4-3 - TRBJ2-1
CASGFPNSGNTIYF TRBV12-5 few TRBJ1-3
CAWSSVNTEAFF TRBV30 few TRBJ1-1
CASSVAGQSSYNSPLHF TRBV9 - TRBJ1-6
CASSLEVSSEANTEAFF TRBV7-6 few TRBJ1-1
CAWGGTDTQYF TRBV12-3/TRBV12-4 few TRBJ2-3
CASSIRAAWEQYF TRBV19 - TRBJ2-7
CATSDPGTGGLNEQFF TRBV24-1 - TRBJ2-1
CSVEAGGDRKNIQYF TRBV29-1 few TRBJ2-4
CASSQETLVEAYEQYF TRBV4-1 many TRBJ2-7
CSVGQQGIRYF TRBV29-1 - TRBJ2-5
CSASPLASTDTQYF TRBV20-1 many TRBJ2-3
CASSQDRGSPLHF TRBV3-1 few TRBJ1-6
CASSLRGTGGSIAFF TRBV6-1 - TRBJ1-1
CSVGGGISYNEQFF TRBV29-1 - TRBJ2-1
CSAREGFTGTTYNSPLHF TRBV20-1 - TRBJ1-6
CASSSTLQGYEQYF TRBV12-3/TRBV12-4 - TRBJ2-7
CAMSPDPHEKLFF TRBV4-2 - TRBJ1-4
CASSSPTRNSQLFF TRBV27 - TRBJ1-4
CASSILEFPNSPLHF TRBV19 few TRBJ1-6
CASSPSYADTQYF TRBV7-2 few TRBJ2-3
CASSPDMHYYEQYF TRBV5-6 - TRBJ2-7
CSASRSAPLRLDEQFF TRBV20-1 - TRBJ2-1
CASSQDLWTGRNTIYF TRBV4-1 - TRBJ1-3
CASSWDRNTGELFF TRBV12-3/TRBV12-4 many TRBJ2-2
CASSDQGGEGLTEAFF TRBV5-1 - TRBJ1-1
CASSWGLSTDTQYF TRBV5-1 few TRBJ2-3